This TCR beta chain was identified in a study of blood T cell repertoires in COVID-19. Background on the study: The United States, Italy and Spain were the sources of the acute and convalescent COVID-19 samples. PBMCs, B-cell-depleted T cells, or T cells provided the cDNA or gDNA that made up the material.

Original handling: Amplifying reference gene primers gave estimates of nucleated cell counts. Profiled with immunoSEQ multiplex PCR; TCRdb holds only in-frame clones, not every one. V and J calls plus clone size are reproduced from that table; the DNA served to infer D and trimming. The data contain about 180,000 clones, roughly 87% of them seen just once; the ten biggest clones take up under 2%. CDR3 length: 13 residues. Germline V lookup: CDR1 MNHNY, CDR2 SVGAGI (reference sequence). The V gene lost 2 bases and the J gene lost 6 bases, with 7 bases spanning the gap. The chain carries TRBV6-6 and TRBJ2-2; D unresolved. The clonotype comes from a young man who had recovered from COVID-19. Sequencing was done on a sample of peripheral blood. In DNA, the CDR3 is TGTGCCAGCAGTTACATTCTCCCCGGGGAGCTGTTTTTT. Protein sequence: CASSYILPGELFF.